This T cell receptor beta chain was profiled in a study of T cells in Graves' hyperthyroidism and ophthalmopathy (dated by TCRdb to between 2018 and 2021). With regard to the full study: Peripheral blood samples were taken at initial diagnosis, before any treatment was given. A discovery cohort of roughly 96 patients, fewer than 50 with Graves' ophthalmopathy and fewer than 65 with stable Graves' hyperthyroidism, was used to find distinguishing TCR V-J signatures. Prospective prediction of ophthalmopathy was tested in an independent validation cohort consisting of 18 to 20 hyperthyroidism patients and over 15 patients who later progressed to ophthalmopathy. For training and testing, the roughly 97 patients in the discovery cohort were randomly divided in a 7:3 ratio. Thyroid tissue and blood T-cell repertoires from about six Graves' hyperthyroidism patients were also compared in the study. Once sampling was done, hyperthyroidism patients were given methimazole at a starting dose of 30 mg daily, whereas ophthalmopathy patients were given high-dose intravenous methylprednisolone. The paper describes TCR Vbeta CDR3 sequencing of roughly 130 peripheral blood samples, made up of 43 ophthalmopathy patients, some 76 hyperthyroidism patients and about 17 progressor patients. Points the paper makes about the study in general: In validation, the model predicted progression to ophthalmopathy with approximately 71% sensitivity and roughly 75% specificity, a median of around 6.6 months before onset. No statistical method was used to set the sample size in advance, and investigators knew the group allocation. Ophthalmopathy was separated from stable hyperthyroidism by a 13 V-J signature model, with around 90% sensitivity and about 81% specificity obtained in cross-validation and 80%/75% obtained in testing. Most expanded thyroid clonotypes (frequency above 0.001) were also found in blood, which suggests that blood repertoires may mirror thyroid immune responses.

The TCR beta CDR3 regions were amplified from RNA transcripts. A first-round RT-PCR of the TCR CDR3 used the HTBI primer set with the Qiagen OneStep RT-PCR kit. A second multiplex PCR round built the libraries, followed by size selection and purification. The libraries were sequenced on an Illumina HiSeq2000 using paired-end 100 bp reads. In the source study's methods: SOAPnuke was used to process the raw data, throwing out any read that contained adapters or uncalled bases, had a mean Phred below 15, or lacked an exact constant-primer or identifier match. COPE v1.2.5 was used to merge the high-quality paired reads, and each unique nucleotide sequence was defined as a clonotype. Clonotypes were aligned to IMGT TRBV, TRBD and TRBJ reference segments using MiTCR v1.1. Analysis was restricted to V-J combinations with a frequency above 0.0001, which covered 99% to 99.2% of repertoires. The TCS score was defined as the ratio of F50 (clonal expansion) to E x V (chaos), calculated using BLOSUM62-based TCRdist between CDR3 peptides within each V-J. Welch's t-statistics and random forest reduced around 520 V-J features to 13, which were used in a naive Bayes classifier (R e1071). In-frame beta chains were kept once TCRdb had trimmed the public reads at Q25 with fastp and called clones with MiXCR. Entries are consolidated by CDR3 protein sequence, retaining the most common genes and DNA. The authors' filters were not applied to this entry. This sample is represented by hundreds of thousands of distinct CDR3 sequences; about 14% of them were singletons. The top ten clones comprise 28% of the sample.

The CDR3 measures 12 amino acids from cysteine to phenylalanine. Solely the CDR3 DNA is kept, with 36 bases framed from the first base. Sequences GTSNPN (CDR1) and SVGIG (CDR2) are obtained from the germline V gene (reference sequence). The germline ends are 7 bases apart after V is trimmed by 2 bases and J by 2 bases. Ophthalmopathy patients had moderately to severely active disease, Clinical Activity Score of at least 3, NOSPECS grade of at least 4, and duration under 3 months. Exclusion was applied to patients with uncontrolled infections, other autoimmune diseases, pregnancy or lactation. Diagnoses were established on the basis of clinical symptoms, serum thyroxine and TRAb, thyroid ultrasound, and orbital computed tomography. PBMCs were separated from roughly 9.3 ml of fresh peripheral blood using Ficoll-Paque density gradient centrifugation. Total RNA was extracted using Trizol reagent, and RNA quality was assessed on an Agilent 2100 Bioanalyzer.

This clonotype showed up many times. The antigen it recognizes is unknown. One base away there is no much larger clone; base qualities are not given. The sample consisted of blood. The V and J segments used are TRBV30 and TRBJ2-7, with the D gene uncertain. This receptor was taken from a man between 45 and 60 years old with Graves' ophthalmopathy. Here the CDR3 is given as CAWSPETYEQYF. The nucleotide sequence is given as TGTGCCTGGAGTCCAGAGACCTACGAGCAGTACTTC.